This T cell receptor beta chain was recorded in a study of PD-1 blockade in mismatch repair-deficient tumors. Study-wide context: Enrolled about 2013-2017, patients had progressing, pretreated mismatch repair-deficient cancers of 12 to 13 types.

Profiled with immunoSEQ multiplex PCR; TCRdb holds only in-frame clones, not every one. The sample yields 100,000 or so clones, under 90% seen once. With V trimmed by 4 bases and J by 6 bases, 10 bases remained unmatched. Germline V CDR1 and CDR2: MGHDK, SYGVNS. This CDR3 contains 15 residues. General study results and limits: After pembrolizumab, tumor-resident clones rose rapidly, then generally contracted before radiologic responses.

About this clone itself: The antigen is unknown.

This clonotype was obtained from an adult with mismatch repair-deficient cancer. The chain employs TRBV25-1 and TRBJ1-2, with TRBD1 matching over 8 bases. The source was peripheral blood, collected about eight months after starting pembrolizumab. DNA for the CDR3: TGTGCCAGCAGTGGAGGACAGGGATATGTCCATGGCTACACCTTC. Its translation: CASSGGQGYVHGYTF.